Following are 14 T cell receptor beta chains from one sample sequenced in a study of PD-L1 blockade in urothelial cancer (dated by TCRdb to the late 2010s). Libraries were prepared through the immunoSEQ multiplex PCR assay. TCRdb provides this immuneACCESS table in a form limited to in-frame rearrangements. Some clones are lacking; in checked studies, under half of them reflect an unresolved V gene, and why the rest are absent is not known. The sample has 30,000 to 45,000 clones on record, about nine tenths of them singletons. Of the sample, around 7.7% is held by the ten largest clones. This material consisted of PBMCs, taken around atezolizumab (anti-PD-L1) treatment. The source is a man between 65 and 79 years old with urothelial cancer.

This clone is a singleton in its sample. The chain carries TRBV2 and TRBJ2-4; 7 bases match TRBD1. Germline CDR1 reads SNHLY; CDR2 reads FYNNEI. Trimming removed 8 bases from V and 0 bases from J; junction bases left unmatched: 16. The CDR3 runs to 18 residues. CDR3 bases: TGTGCCAGCTCTGATGTGGGAACAGGGGCGATAGCCAAAAACATTCAGTACTTC. Translation gives CASSDVGTGAIAKNIQYF.

This sequence joins TRBV5-5 and TRBJ2-7, with 7 positions matching TRBD2. V shed 4 bases, J shed 3 bases, and the junction held 4 bases outside the gene matches. This CDR3 region has 13 residues. Germline V gene lookup returns CDR1 SGHKS and CDR2 YYEKEE (reference sequence). The CDR3 spells CASSPGLYYEQYF. Written as DNA, the CDR3 is TGTGCCAGCAGCCCGGGACTATACTACGAGCAGTACTTC.

The chain carries TRBV5-1 and TRBJ2-6; TRBD1 matches 9 bases. V lost 4 bases and J lost 2; bases outside the gene matches: 4. The CDR3 extends over 16 amino acids. Germline CDR1 and CDR2: SGHRS and YFSETQ. The CDR3 nucleotides read TGCGCCAGCAGCCTTCGGACAGGGGCTGGGGCCAACGTCCTGACTTTC. This codes for CASSLRTGAGANVLTF. Variable domain in full (rest from reference TRBV5-1 and TRBJ2-6): KAGVTQTPRYLIKTRGQQVTLSCSPISGHRSVSWYQQTPGQGLQFLFEYFSETQRNKGNFPGRFSGRQFSNSRSEMNVSTLELGDSALYLCASSLRTGAGANVLTFGAGSRLTVL.

The V and J genes are TRBV18 and TRBJ2-1; tentatively, D is TRBD2 (6 bases). CDR1 is KGHSH and CDR2 is LQKENI in the germline V gene. The CDR3 extends over 17 amino acids. Trimming took 0 bases from V and 6 from J, leaving 18 bases between them. The CDR3 loop reads CASSPPIGFREVNEQFF. In DNA, the CDR3 is TGTGCCAGCTCACCACCGATCGGGTTCAGGGAGGTCAATGAGCAGTTCTTC.

The chain uses TRBV6-5 and TRBJ2-7; 7 bases map to TRBD2. The CDR3 loop spans 13 amino acids. Germline trimming cut 7 bases from V and 4 bases from J; bases unmatched to any gene: 7. Germline CDR1 is MNHEY and CDR2 is SVGAGI. CDR3 sequence reads: CASKRAGVYEQYF. The CDR3 DNA sequence: TGTGCCAGCAAAAGGGCGGGAGTGTACGAGCAGTACTTC.

The rearrangement links TRBV6-6 to TRBJ2-4, with a tentative D call TRBD2 (5 bases). The germline V and J ends were trimmed by 6 bases and 2 bases, with 14 bases remaining between them. The germline gives CDR1 MNHNY, CDR2 SVGAGI (reference sequence). The CDR3 sequence is 15 residues long. CDR3 in amino acids: CASRTIRDSKNIQYF. In DNA form, the CDR3 reads TGTGCCAGCAGGACGATTCGGGATTCCAAAAACATTCAGTACTTC.

The CDR3 nucleotides read TGTGCCAGCAGCTCCGGGACTAGCGGCTCTGGGGCCAACGTCCTGACTTTC. It specifies CASSSGTSGSGANVLTF. The rearrangement joins TRBV7-6 to TRBJ2-6, with TRBD2 matching over 11 bases. After removal of 4 bases from V and 0 bases from J, the junction contained 2 bases not matched to a gene. The germline CDR1 and CDR2 sequences are SGHVS and FNYEAQ. This CDR3 contains 17 residues. Together with reference TRBV7-6 and TRBJ2-6, the CDR3 gives the full variable domain: GAGVSQSPRYKVTKRGQDVALRCDPISGHVSLYWYRQALGQGPEFLTYFNYEAQQDKSGLPNDRFSAERPEGSISTLTIQRTEQRDSAMYRCASSSGTSGSGANVLTFGAGSRLTVL.

The chain uses TRBV19 and TRBJ1-4; 9 positions agree with TRBD1. J lost 7 bases, V lost 5 bases, and 8 bases had no gene match. The germline CDR1 and CDR2 sequences are LNHDA and SQIVND (reference sequence). This CDR3 spans 15 amino acids. CDR3 nucleotides: TGTGCCAGTAGTGACCCGGGACAGGGTTTTGAAAAACTGTTTTTT. It encodes CASSDPGQGFEKLFF. The full variable domain, rest sourced from reference TRBV19 and TRBJ1-4, is DGGITQSPKYLFRKEGQNVTLSCEQNLNHDAMYWYRQDPGQGLRLIYYSQIVNDFQKGDIAEGYSVSREKKESFPLTVTSAQKNPTAFYLCASSDPGQGFEKLFFGSGTQLSVL.

The chain couples TRBV5-1 to TRBJ2-7; 8 bases are shared with TRBD1. The germline V gene has CDR1 SGHRS and CDR2 YFSETQ. The CDR3 is 14 residues long. With V trimmed by 4 bases and J by 1 base, 4 bases remained unmatched. The CDR3 is CASSAGTGSYEQYF. The CDR3 DNA is TGCGCCAGCAGCGCGGGGACAGGATCCTACGAGCAGTACTTC.

The rearrangement links TRBV19 to TRBJ2-1, with D uncertain. V was cut by 8 bases and J by 0 bases, with 8 bases left in between. Germline V gives CDR1 LNHDA, CDR2 SQIVND (reference sequence). The CDR3 contains 13 residues. CDR3 loop: CASRVGSYNEQFF. For the CDR3, the DNA is TGTGCCAGTCGGGTTGGCTCCTACAATGAGCAGTTCTTC.

The genes are TRBV19 and TRBJ2-2; 11 bases are a match to TRBD2. CDR1 is LNHDA and CDR2 is SQIVND in the germline V gene (reference sequence). This CDR3 comprises 16 residues. J was trimmed by 7 bases and V by 3 bases; bases with no gene match: 7. In DNA, the CDR3 is TGTGCCAGTAGTATTCGTCTAGCGGGAGGACTCGGGGAGCTGTTTTTT. It encodes CASSIRLAGGLGELFF.

The chain links TRBV2 to TRBJ2-1, with 10 positions matching TRBD2. Trimming took 1 base from V and 1 from J; bases not matched to a gene: 13. Germline V gene data show CDR1 as SNHLY and CDR2 as FYNNEI. This CDR3 spans 20 amino acids. CDR3 DNA sequence: TGTGCCAGCAGTGAAGAGGGGTTAGCGGGAGGTGGGGTATCCTACAATGAGCAGTTCTTC. Amino acid sequence: CASSEEGLAGGGVSYNEQFF.

This chain links TRBV6-5 with TRBJ2-5, with D perhaps matching TRBD1 (5 bases). V lost 2 bases and J 2 bases, leaving 12 bases between the germline ends. The germline V gene encodes CDR1 MNHEY and CDR2 SVGAGI. The CDR3 covers 15 residues. CDR3 region: CASSYAGIGQETQYF. CDR3 nucleotides: TGTGCCAGCAGTTACGCAGGGATTGGTCAAGAGACCCAGTACTTC.

The chain employs TRBV7-9 and TRBJ2-7; 9 nucleotides match TRBD1. Germline CDR1 is SEHNR and CDR2 is FQNEAQ (reference sequence). After removal of 5 bases from V and 5 bases from J, the junction contained 10 bases not matched to a gene. This CDR3 is 15 amino acids long. The CDR3 loop is CASSPLDRGDHEQYF. Written as DNA, the CDR3 is TGTGCCAGCAGCCCGTTGGACAGGGGTGATCACGAGCAGTACTTC.